One and the same sample provided the 2 T cell receptor beta chains below, sequenced in a study of CD8+ T cells in alopecia areata. The treatment here: oral pan-JAK inhibitor, 5-10 mg twice daily. cDNA prepared by RNA extraction and subsequent reverse transcription served as the template for sequencing. This table comes from immunoSEQ multiplex PCR, and its TCRdb copy is limited to in-frame clones, with some not included. The sample yields some 220,000 clones, more than 45% seen once. The source material was CD4+ T cells sorted from blood, sampled at week 4, from a patient treated with tofacitinib. The receptor set was obtained from a human donor with alopecia areata.

The genes are TRBV30 and TRBJ2-7; TRBD1 matches at 8 bases. Trimming cost V 5 bases and J 2 bases; bases outside gene matches: 2. Germline loops: CDR1 GTSNPN, CDR2 SVGIG (reference sequence). CDR3 size: 12 residues. CDR3 residues: CAWSRGPYEQYF. Here the CDR3 DNA reads TGTGCCTGGTCCAGGGGGCCCTACGAGCAGTACTTC. Full variable domain (missing parts from reference TRBV30 and TRBJ2-7): SQTIHQWPATLVQPVGSPLSLECTVEGTSNPNLYWYRQAAGRGLQLLFYSVGIGQISSEVPQNLSASRPQDRQFILSSKKLLLSDSGFYLCAWSRGPYEQYFGPGTRLTVT.

The rearrangement uses TRBV19 and TRBJ1-1, with D possibly matching TRBD1 (5 bases). The germline V gene has CDR1 LNHDA and CDR2 SQIVND (reference sequence). V lost 1 base and J 0 bases, leaving 6 bases between the germline ends. The CDR3 totals 14 residues. CDR3 nucleotides: TGTGCCAGTAGTATAGTGGGGCTGAACACTGAAGCTTTCTTT. It is translated as CASSIVGLNTEAFF.